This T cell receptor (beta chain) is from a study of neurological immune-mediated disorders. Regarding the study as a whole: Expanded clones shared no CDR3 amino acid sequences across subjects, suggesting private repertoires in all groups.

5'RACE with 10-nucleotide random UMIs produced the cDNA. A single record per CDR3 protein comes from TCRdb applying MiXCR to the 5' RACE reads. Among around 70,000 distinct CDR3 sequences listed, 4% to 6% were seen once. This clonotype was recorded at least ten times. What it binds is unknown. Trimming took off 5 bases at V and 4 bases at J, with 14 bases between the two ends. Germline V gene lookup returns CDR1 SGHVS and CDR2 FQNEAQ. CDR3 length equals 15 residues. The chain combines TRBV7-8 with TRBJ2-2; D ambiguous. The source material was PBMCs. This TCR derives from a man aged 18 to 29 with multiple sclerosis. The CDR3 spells CASSTIPRGTGELFF. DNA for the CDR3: TGTGCCAGCAGCACCATACCTAGAGGCACCGGGGAGCTGTTTTTT.